This passage covers 15 T cell receptor beta chains from one sample sequenced in a study of cytomegalovirus exposure and HLA in healthy donors. 13 Jbeta primers and 60 Vbeta primers were used for the PCR. This table comes from immunoSEQ multiplex PCR, and its TCRdb copy is limited to in-frame clones, with some not included. Of 60,000 to 70,000 clones in the sample, more than 65% were seen once. Sequencing was done on a sample of PBMCs. Receptors originate from a woman aged 25 to 39 in good health and CMV-seronegative.

The chain has TRBV5-1 and TRBJ1-1; TRBD1 matches 10 bases. The CDR3 loop spans 16 amino acids. V was clipped by 3 bases and J by 4 bases; unmatched bases: 9. The germline gives CDR1 SGHRS, CDR2 YFSETQ. CDR3 sequence: CASSSRQGASSTEAFF. The CDR3 nucleotides read TGCGCCAGCAGCTCCCGACAGGGGGCAAGTAGCACTGAAGCTTTCTTT.

The J gene is TRBJ1-6, the V gene TRBV9; no reliable D call. Trimming took off 0 bases at V and 0 bases at J, with 10 bases between the two ends. The CDR3 sequence is 17 residues long. Germline assignment: CDR1 SGDLS and CDR2 YYNGEE. Written as DNA, the CDR3 is TGTGCCAGCAGCGTAGACGGTCCAAGCTCCTATAATTCACCCCTCCACTTT. This gives the protein CASSVDGPSSYNSPLHF.

This chain's CDR3 is CASRTGPNTEAFF. The CDR3 coding sequence is TGTGCCAGTCGGACAGGGCCGAACACTGAAGCTTTCTTT. The rearrangement joins TRBV6-1 to TRBJ1-1; 8 nucleotides agree with TRBD1. With 9 bases clipped from V and 1 base from J, the junction kept 4 bases outside the gene matches. The germline CDR1 and CDR2 sequences are MNHNS and SASEGT. The CDR3 covers 13 residues.

This clone was seen a few times. The chain carries TRBV7-2 and TRBJ2-2, with 7 bases identical to TRBD1. The CDR3 spans 17 residues. Trimming at V came to 4 bases and at J to 8 bases, leaving 16 bases not matched to a gene. Germline CDR1 SGHTA, CDR2 FQGNSA. CDR3 loop: CASSSTPTGRGPGELFF. The DNA for the CDR3 is TGTGCCAGCAGCTCAACCCCGACAGGGAGAGGGCCGGGGGAGCTGTTTTTT. Full variable domain (remainder filled in from reference TRBV7-2 and TRBJ2-2): GAGVSQSPSNKVTEKGKDVELRCDPISGHTALYWYRQSLGQGLEFLIYFQGNSAPDKSGLPSDRFSAERTGGSVSTLTIQRTQQEDSAVYLCASSSTPTGRGPGELFFGEGSRLTVL.

The V and J genes are TRBV2 and TRBJ2-6; no firm D call. Trimming took 10 bases from V and 0 from J, leaving 10 bases between them. The CDR3 runs to 14 residues. Germline V gene lookup returns CDR1 SNHLY and CDR2 FYNNEI. This chain's CDR3 is CATAMRSGANVLTF. The CDR3, as DNA: TGTGCCACCGCGATGCGCTCTGGGGCCAACGTCCTGACTTTC.

The chain links TRBV28 to TRBJ2-5; 7 nucleotides match TRBD1. V gave up 7 bases and J gave up 3 bases; unmatched junction bases: 5. Per the germline V gene, CDR1 is MDHEN and CDR2 is SYDVKM. CDR3 length: 13 amino acids. In DNA, the CDR3 is TGTGCCAGCACGACAGGGTTTAAAGAGACCCAGTACTTC. It yields the protein CASTTGFKETQYF.

The chain couples TRBV10-3 to TRBJ1-2; D is perhaps TRBD1 (5 bases). V was cut by 5 bases and J by 4 bases, with 17 bases left in between. CDR1 and CDR2 (germline): ENHRY, SYGVKD. The CDR3 consists of 15 residues. In DNA, the CDR3 is TGTGCCATCAGTCGGCGAGGAGGGGACGGCTATGGCTACACCTTC. Translated, it gives CAISRRGGDGYGYTF.

This clone was counted a few times. This chain uses TRBV18 with TRBJ1-1, with a possible D match to TRBD1 (5 bases). CDR1 KGHSH and CDR2 LQKENI come from the germline V gene. V lost 2 bases, J lost 4 bases, and 23 bases lay in between. The CDR3 totals 18 residues. The CDR3 DNA follows: TGTGCCAGCTCACCAGATCCCCCCACGGCGGCGGGGGGCACTGAAGCTTTCTTT. Residues: CASSPDPPTAAGGTEAFF.

Of note for this clone: The same CDR3 is also encoded by other DNA sequences in this sample. The rearrangement joins TRBV6-5 to TRBJ2-3, with D possibly being TRBD2 (6 bases). The CDR3 has 15 amino acids. V was pared by 2 bases and J by 1 base, with 10 bases between. Germline V gene data show CDR1 as MNHEY and CDR2 as SVGAGI. The CDR3 sequence is CASSYRGGGTDTQYF. The CDR3 bases are TGTGCCAGCAGTTACAGGGGAGGAGGCACAGATACGCAGTATTTT.

This rearrangement joins TRBV2 to TRBJ2-5, with 10 bases that match TRBD1. Germline assignment: CDR1 SNHLY and CDR2 FYNNEI. After removal of 2 bases from V and 5 bases from J, the junction contained 11 bases not matched to a gene. The CDR3 sequence is 17 residues long. CDR3 bases: TGTGCCAGCAGTGAACGCTACCGGGACAGGGGTCGCGAGACCCAGTACTTC. It codes for CASSERYRDRGRETQYF.

V usage is TRBV7-2 and J usage is TRBJ2-5, with 12 nucleotides matching TRBD2. With 1 base clipped from V and 4 bases from J, the junction kept 7 bases outside the gene matches. Germline V gene lookup returns CDR1 SGHTA and CDR2 FQGNSA. The length of the CDR3 is 17 residues. The CDR3 loop reads CASSLGLAGGLRETQYF. CDR3 DNA sequence: TGTGCCAGCAGCTTAGGGCTAGCGGGAGGGCTTAGAGAGACCCAGTACTTC.

The chain employs TRBV6-5 and TRBJ2-5; D possibly corresponds to TRBD2 (5 bases). Trimming left V 2 bases short and J 1 base short, with 11 bases between. The CDR3 totals 15 residues. Germline values: CDR1 MNHEY, CDR2 SVGAGI. The CDR3 bases are TGTGCCAGCAGTTACAATTCGGGATCCCAAGAGACCCAGTACTTC. Residues: CASSYNSGSQETQYF.

The gene calls are TRBV7-2 and TRBJ1-4; D may be TRBD1 (5 bases). Germline V lookup: CDR1 SGHTA, CDR2 FQGNSA. The V end lost 2 bases, the J end lost 5 bases, and 9 bases lay between the germline ends. This CDR3 has 14 residues. CDR3 sequence reads: CASSLLGPNEKLFF. The DNA for the CDR3 is TGTGCCAGCAGCTTATTGGGGCCGAATGAAAAACTGTTTTTT.

The V call is TRBV27, the J call TRBJ1-2; D call uncertain. The CDR3 has 12 amino acids. The germline CDR1 and CDR2 sequences are MNHEY and SMNVEV (reference sequence). Trimming removed 5 bases at V and 8 bases at J, with 12 bases between. The CDR3 nucleotides read TGTGCCAGCAGTGGTGGACTCGGGGGCTACACCTTC. As protein: CASSGGLGGYTF.

CDR3 region: CASSPRGLGYTF. CDR3 sequence (DNA): TGTGCCAGCAGTCCCCGAGGGTTAGGCTACACCTTC. The gene calls are TRBV27 and TRBJ1-2; D uncertain. The germline V gene encodes CDR1 MNHEY and CDR2 SMNVEV (reference sequence). V was cut by 5 bases and J by 8 bases, with 12 bases left in between. This CDR3 spans 12 amino acids.